This TCR beta chain was recorded in a study of T cell responses to AZD1222 COVID-19 vaccine. Study-level findings and limits: Recipients of AZD1222 seropositive at baseline numbered only 6 or 7.

The protocol was immunoSEQ multiplex PCR, while the TCRdb copy is restricted to in-frame clones and leaves out a portion. The repertoire holds 100,000 or so clones, with roughly nine tenths as singletons. As to this clone: Its antigen is currently unknown. One end of the junction fails to match germline, which may point to a read error.

Germline CDR1 is PRHDT and CDR2 is FYEKMQ (reference sequence). This CDR3 spans 14 amino acids. This chain uses TRBV13 with TRBJ1-2, with a weak D call TRBD1 (5 bases). The sequences come from peripheral blood, collected 28 days after the second AZD1222 dose. This clonotype was obtained from an adult who received the AZD1222 COVID-19 vaccine. CDR3 DNA: TGTGCCAGCAGCTGGGACCTAGGGGCTTATGGCCACACCTTC. Encoded protein: CASSWDLGAYGHTF.